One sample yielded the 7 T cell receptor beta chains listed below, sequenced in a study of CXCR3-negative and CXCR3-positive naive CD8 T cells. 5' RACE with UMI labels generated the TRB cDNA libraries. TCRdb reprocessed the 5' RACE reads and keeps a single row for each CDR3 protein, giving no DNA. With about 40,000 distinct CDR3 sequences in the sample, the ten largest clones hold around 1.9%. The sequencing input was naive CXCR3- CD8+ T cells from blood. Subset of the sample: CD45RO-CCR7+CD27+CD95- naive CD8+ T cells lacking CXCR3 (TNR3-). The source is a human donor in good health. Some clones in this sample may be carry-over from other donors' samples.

Here the CDR3 reads CASSRTGVGYEQYF. The V and J genes are TRBV5-6 and TRBJ2-7; the TRBD1 assignment by TCRdb is unverifiable without DNA. Germline loops: CDR1 SGHDT, CDR2 YYEEEE. The CDR3 spans 14 residues.

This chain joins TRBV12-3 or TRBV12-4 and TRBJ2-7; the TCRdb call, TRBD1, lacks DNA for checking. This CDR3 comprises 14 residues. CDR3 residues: CASQGGQTFYEQYF.

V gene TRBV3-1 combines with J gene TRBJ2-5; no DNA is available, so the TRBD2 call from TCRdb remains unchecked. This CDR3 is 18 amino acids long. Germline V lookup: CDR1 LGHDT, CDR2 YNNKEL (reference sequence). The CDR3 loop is CASSQATSVGVGGETQYF.

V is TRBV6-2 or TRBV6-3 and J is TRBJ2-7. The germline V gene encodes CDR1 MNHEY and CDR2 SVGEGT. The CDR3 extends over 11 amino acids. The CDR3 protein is CASGDLGEQYF.

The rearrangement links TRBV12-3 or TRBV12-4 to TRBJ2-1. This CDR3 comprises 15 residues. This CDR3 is CASSLTLTSYNEQFF.

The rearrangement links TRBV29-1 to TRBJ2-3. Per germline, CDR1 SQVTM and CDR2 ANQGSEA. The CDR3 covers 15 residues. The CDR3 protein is CSLKEKLCFTDTQYF.

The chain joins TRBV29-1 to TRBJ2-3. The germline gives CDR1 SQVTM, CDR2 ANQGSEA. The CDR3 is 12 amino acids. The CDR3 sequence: CSVDPVGDTQYF.